This T cell receptor beta chain comes out of a study of cytomegalovirus exposure and HLA in healthy donors. General study points: In vitro experiments confirmed that a few CMV-associated chains were specific for CMV antigens.

Remarks on this clone: What it binds is not known.

Trimming shortened V by 0 bases and J by 3 bases, and 8 bases separated the two germline ends. The CDR3 extends over 14 amino acids. Germline V lookup: CDR1 MGHRA, CDR2 YSYEKL. Use of 60 Vbeta and 13 Jbeta primers characterized the PCR. Sequencing used immunoSEQ multiplex PCR; TCRdb keeps in-frame clones, though not all of them. Of around 250,000 clones detected, around 80% appear once; the ten largest clones hold under 8%. The clonotype originates from a woman aged 60-75 years in good health and CMV-seropositive. The sequencing sample was made of PBMCs. The rearrangement joins TRBV4-1 to TRBJ2-5; D is perhaps TRBD1 (6 bases). CDR3 DNA sequence: TGCGCCAGCAGCCAAGACTACAGGGAAGAGACCCAGTACTTC. It encodes CASSQDYREETQYF.